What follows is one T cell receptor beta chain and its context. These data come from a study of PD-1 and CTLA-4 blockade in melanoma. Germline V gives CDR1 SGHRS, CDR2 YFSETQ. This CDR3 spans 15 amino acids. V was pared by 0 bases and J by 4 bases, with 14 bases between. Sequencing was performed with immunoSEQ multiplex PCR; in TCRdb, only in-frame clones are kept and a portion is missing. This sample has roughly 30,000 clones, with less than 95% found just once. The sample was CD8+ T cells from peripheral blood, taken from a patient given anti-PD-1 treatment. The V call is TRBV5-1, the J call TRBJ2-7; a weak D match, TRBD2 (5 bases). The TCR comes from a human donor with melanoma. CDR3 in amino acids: CASSLDPSGIYEQYF. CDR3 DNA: TGCGCCAGCAGCTTGGACCCTTCGGGGATTTACGAGCAGTACTTC.